This TCR beta chain comes out of a study of T cells in Graves' hyperthyroidism and ophthalmopathy. General study findings and limits: Ophthalmopathy could be told apart from stable hyperthyroidism with a 13 V-J model.

This clonotype has only a few counts. Its cognate antigen is unknown. There were TCR beta CDR3 regions amplified from RNA transcripts. A set of HTBI primers served as the primers for a first-round RT-PCR of the TCR CDR3. Each CDR3 protein gets one entry after TCRdb re-called the multiplex PCR reads with MiXCR. The table has about 560,000 distinct CDR3 sequences, 16% seen once. The sample was blood. This sequence originates from a young woman with Graves' hyperthyroidism.

The CDR3 region is CASSGDGYSPLHF. CDR3 bases: TGTGCCAGCAGCGGTGACGGTTATTCACCCCTCCACTTT. The chain recombines TRBV3-1 with TRBJ1-6, with D uncertain. Germline V gene lookup returns CDR1 LGHDT and CDR2 YNNKEL (reference sequence). Trimming took off 5 bases at V and 8 bases at J, with 10 bases between the two ends. The CDR3 is 13 residues long.